The 21 T cell receptor beta chains below come from one sample, sequenced in a study of molecular identifiers for immune sequencing clone quantification. Each CDR3 protein gets one entry after TCRdb re-called the PCR reads with MiXCR. Here the sample spans roughly 90,000 distinct CDR3 sequences, around 20% being singletons. The specimen sequenced was naive CD8+ T cells from blood, with Jurkat cell RNA spiked in. The subset is: FACS-sorted CD8+CD4-CCR7+CD45RA+ naive T cells. These receptors were collected from a human donor in good health. Some libraries in this study had Jurkat cell RNA spiked in.

In its sample, this clonotype was seen many times. The chain is built from TRBV14 and TRBJ1-1; D gene ambiguous. The CDR3 runs 13 residues. V lost 0 bases and J 10 bases, leaving 12 bases between the germline ends. CDR1 is SGHDN, CDR2 FVKESK, per germline. In DNA, the CDR3 is TGTGCCAGCAGCCAAGAGGTACGGTCTAGAGCTTTCTTT. Its protein is CASSQEVRSRAFF.

The genes are TRBV12-3 or TRBV12-4 and TRBJ2-3; D remains unclear. CDR3 length equals 15 residues. The germline V and J ends were trimmed by 4 bases and 0 bases, with 11 bases remaining between them. CDR3 bases: TGTGCCAGCAGTTACAGAGAACCTAGCACAGATACGCAGTATTTT. Translation gives CASSYREPSTDTQYF.

There are many counts of this clonotype. The chain is built from TRBV5-1 and TRBJ2-3; unclear D gene. Trimming cost V 0 bases and J 4 bases, with 9 bases left between them. CDR3 length equals 14 residues. Looked up from germline, CDR1 is SGHRS and CDR2 is YFSETQ. CDR3 loop: CASSLDFHADTQYF. CDR3 DNA sequence: TGCGCCAGCAGCTTGGATTTTCATGCAGATACGCAGTATTTT.

There are many counts of this clonotype. The chain employs TRBV6-5 and TRBJ2-3; D is perhaps TRBD2 (6 bases). The germline V and J ends were trimmed by 7 bases and 2 bases, with 10 bases remaining between them. The CDR3 is 13 residues long. Per germline, CDR1 MNHEY and CDR2 SVGAGI. The CDR3 DNA follows: TGTGCCAGCACCACGGGGGACACAGATACGCAGTATTTT. It encodes CASTTGDTDTQYF.

There are a few counts of this clonotype. A much more abundant neighbour one base away suggests this may be a read error. The genes are TRBV7-6 and TRBJ1-6; no clear D. The V gene's germline CDR1 is SGHVS and CDR2 FNYEAQ. The CDR3 covers 15 residues. V was clipped by 8 bases and J by 1 base, with 12 bases between them. The CDR3 bases are TGTGCCAGCGGCTCCGTGGAATCCTATAATTCACCCCTCCACTTT. Its translation is CASGSVESYNSPLHF.

Details on this clonotype: Germline and junction disagree at one end, which may indicate a read error. The chain employs TRBV28 and TRBJ1-5; possible D gene TRBD1, 5 bases. Germline V gene data show CDR1 as MDHEN and CDR2 as SYDVKM. The length of the CDR3 is 17 residues. CDR3 in amino acids: CASNFDGGGYSNQPQHF. The CDR3 nucleotides read TGTGCCAGCAACTTCGATGGGGGAGGATATAGCAATCAGCCTCAGCATTTT.

V usage is TRBV4-1 and J usage is TRBJ2-3; the D gene is possibly TRBD1 (6 bases). CDR1 and CDR2 (germline): MGHRA, YSYEKL. The CDR3 consists of 15 residues. Trimming cost V 0 bases and J 1 base, with 8 bases left between them. In nucleotides, the CDR3 is TGCGCCAGCAGCCAAGATGGGGGCGGCACAGATACGCAGTATTTT. Translating it yields CASSQDGGGTDTQYF.

This clonotype appeared a few times. Given a much more abundant clone one base away, this may be a read error. This CDR3 is CSALGRGYNEQFF. The CDR3 DNA reads TGCAGTGCTCTTGGACGGGGTTACAATGAGCAGTTCTTC. The chain couples TRBV20-1 to TRBJ2-1; D is perhaps TRBD2 (5 bases). Looked up from germline, CDR1 is DFQATT and CDR2 is SNEGSKA (reference sequence). CDR3 length: 13 residues. Deletions cut 5 bases from V and 4 bases from J, with 12 bases between.

As to this clonotype: This may come from a read error, since a much larger clone is one base off. The rearrangement links TRBV7-9 to TRBJ2-7; D call uncertain. The germline V gene has CDR1 SEHNR and CDR2 FQNEAQ (reference sequence). The CDR3 consists of 14 residues. The germline V and J ends were trimmed by 1 base and 5 bases, with 12 bases remaining between them. CDR3: CASSLGDWNHEQYF. CDR3 bases: TGTGCCAGCAGCTTAGGAGACTGGAACCACGAGCAGTACTTC.

This clonotype was detected many times. The rearrangement links TRBV12-3 or TRBV12-4 to TRBJ2-3; 7 nucleotides match TRBD1. This CDR3 has 13 amino acids. The ends lost 6 bases at V and 4 bases at J; junction bases unmatched: 4. CDR3: CASSRDSADTQYF. CDR3 bases: TGTGCCAGCAGCAGGGACAGTGCAGATACGCAGTATTTT.

Many counts were recorded for this clonotype. The V call is TRBV7-2, the J call TRBJ2-1; the match to TRBD1 covers 7 bases. CDR1 SGHTA and CDR2 FQGNSA come from the germline V gene. This CDR3 is 15 amino acids long. With 4 bases clipped from V and 2 bases from J, the junction kept 5 bases outside the gene matches. CDR3 loop: CASSSDRATYNEQFF. CDR3 DNA sequence: TGTGCCAGCAGCTCAGACAGGGCTACCTACAATGAGCAGTTCTTC.

This clonotype occurred many times. The chain's CDR3 is CASSPSRRDAATKYF. The CDR3 nucleotides are TGTGCCAGCAGCCCGAGTCGCAGGGACGCCGCGACGAAGTACTTC. The chain combines TRBV7-9 with TRBJ2-7; D possibly uses TRBD1 or TRBD2 (5 bases each). Trimming took 5 bases from V and 11 from J, leaving 25 bases between them. The CDR3 runs 15 residues. CDR1 is SEHNR and CDR2 is FQNEAQ in the germline V gene (reference sequence).

Many counts were recorded for this clonotype. V usage is TRBV12-3 or TRBV12-4 and J usage is TRBJ1-1, with D tentatively TRBD1 (6 bases). This CDR3 is built from 15 residues. V lost 6 bases to trimming and J lost 0 bases, with 14 bases between them. The CDR3 DNA is TGTGCCAGCAGACGCCGTGAGGGGGTGAACACTGAAGCTTTCTTT. It translates to CASRRREGVNTEAFF.

This clonotype showed up many times. This chain joins TRBV3-1 and TRBJ2-3; TRBD1 matches 8 bases. V shed 4 bases and J 8 bases; nucleotides not matched to a gene: 20. The CDR3 length is 18 residues. Germline V lookup: CDR1 LGHDT, CDR2 YNNKEL (reference sequence). CDR3 coding DNA: TGTGCCAGCAGCCCATACGCCGGGACAGGAGACAGGCCAGGTACGCAGTATTTT. Protein product: CASSPYAGTGDRPGTQYF.

This clonotype was detected many times. The CDR3 here is CASSPGVTDTQYF. The CDR3 region has the DNA TGTGCCAGCAGCCCCGGGGTTACAGATACGCAGTATTTT. The chain recombines TRBV7-9 with TRBJ2-3, with a possible D match to TRBD2 (5 bases). The CDR3 length is 13 residues. Trimming left V 5 bases short and J 3 bases short, with 9 bases between. Germline V CDR1 and CDR2: SEHNR, FQNEAQ (reference sequence).

This clonotype was detected many times. The CDR3 sequence is CASSTHPALDIKYEQYF. The CDR3 DNA follows: TGCGCCAGCAGCACCCACCCCGCCTTGGACATCAAGTACGAGCAGTACTTC. The V and J genes are TRBV4-1 and TRBJ2-7; tentative D call: TRBD1 (5 bases). The germline gives CDR1 MGHRA, CDR2 YSYEKL. This CDR3 spans 17 amino acids. Trimming took off 5 bases at V and 4 bases at J, with 24 bases between the two ends.

The chain employs TRBV20-1 and TRBJ2-3; possible D gene TRBD2, 5 bases. Germline-derived CDR1 and CDR2 are DFQATT and SNEGSKA (reference sequence). This CDR3 contains 17 residues. With 0 bases removed from V and 0 bases from J, the gap between germline ends came to 16 bases. The CDR3, as DNA: TGCAGTGCTAGAGAACCGACGGAGGCTGGAAGCACAGATACGCAGTATTTT. Translating gives CSAREPTEAGSTDTQYF.

This rearrangement joins TRBV7-9 to TRBJ1-4; 7 bases map to TRBD1. Trimming cost V 1 base and J 0 bases; bases outside gene matches: 5. The germline V gene has CDR1 SEHNR and CDR2 FQNEAQ (reference sequence). CDR3 length: 17 amino acids. The CDR3 here is CASSLGRDSSTNEKLFF. The CDR3, as DNA: TGTGCCAGCAGCTTAGGACGGGACAGCTCAACTAATGAAAAACTGTTTTTT. The complete variable domain, with remaining parts taken from reference TRBV7-9 and TRBJ1-4, reads DTGVSQNPRHKITKRGQNVTFRCDPISEHNRLYWYRQTLGQGPEFLTYFQNEAQLEKSRLLSDRFSAERPKGSFSTLEIQRTEQGDSAMYLCASSLGRDSSTNEKLFFGSGTQLSVL.

This clonotype was detected only a few times. A read error may be the cause here, since a much bigger clone is one base away. Lacking the conserved final phenylalanine or tryptophan, this CDR3 likely reflects a read error. The J gene is TRBJ1-4, the V gene TRBV4-1, with D possibly matching TRBD1 (5 bases). Per germline, CDR1 MGHRA and CDR2 YSYEKL. CDR3 length: 16 amino acids. The V end was cut by 1 base, the J end by 4 bases, with 13 bases between. CDR3 in amino acids: CASSQVTSGFNEKLFS. The CDR3 DNA reads TGCGCCAGCAGCCAAGTAACCTCAGGGTTTAATGAAAAACTGTTTTCT.

A word on this clonotype: A single base separates this from a much larger clone, so it may be a read error. As the CDR3 is not closed by the conserved phenylalanine or tryptophan, this likely results from a read error. The rearrangement joins TRBV3-1 to TRBJ2-7; TRBD1 might be the D (6 bases). Germline values: CDR1 LGHDT, CDR2 YNNKEL (reference sequence). The CDR3 is 13 amino acids. Trimming took 3 bases from V and 2 from J, leaving 8 bases between them. This CDR3 reads CASSQAGAYEQYS. The CDR3 nucleotides read TGTGCCAGCAGCCAGGCAGGGGCCTACGAGCAGTACTCC.

This clonotype was observed at least ten times. The genes are TRBV13 and TRBJ1-2, with D hard to call. Germline loops: CDR1 PRHDT, CDR2 FYEKMQ (reference sequence). V was cut by 2 bases and J by 1 base, with 2 bases left in between. The CDR3 has 12 amino acids. CDR3: CASSLLNYGYTF. The CDR3 DNA sequence: TGTGCCAGCAGCTTACTTAACTATGGCTACACCTTC. The whole variable domain, remainder taken from reference TRBV13 and TRBJ1-2, is AAGVIQSPRHLIKEKRETATLKCYPIPRHDTVYWYQQGPGQDPQFLISFYEKMQSDKGSIPDRFSAQQFSDYHSELNMSSLELGDSALYFCASSLLNYGYTFGSGTRLTVV.